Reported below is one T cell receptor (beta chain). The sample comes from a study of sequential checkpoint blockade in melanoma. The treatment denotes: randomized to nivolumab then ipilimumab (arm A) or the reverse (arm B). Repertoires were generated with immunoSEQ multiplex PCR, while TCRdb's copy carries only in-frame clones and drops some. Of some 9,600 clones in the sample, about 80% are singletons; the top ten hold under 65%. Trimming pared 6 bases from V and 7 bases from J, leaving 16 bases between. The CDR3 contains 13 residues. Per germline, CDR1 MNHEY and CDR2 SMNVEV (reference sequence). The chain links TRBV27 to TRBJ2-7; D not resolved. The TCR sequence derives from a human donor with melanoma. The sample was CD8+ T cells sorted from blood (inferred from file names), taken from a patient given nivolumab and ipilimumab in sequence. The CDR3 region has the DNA TGTGCCAGCAGACCCAGCCCCAAGGAGGAGCAGTACTTC. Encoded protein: CASRPSPKEEQYF.